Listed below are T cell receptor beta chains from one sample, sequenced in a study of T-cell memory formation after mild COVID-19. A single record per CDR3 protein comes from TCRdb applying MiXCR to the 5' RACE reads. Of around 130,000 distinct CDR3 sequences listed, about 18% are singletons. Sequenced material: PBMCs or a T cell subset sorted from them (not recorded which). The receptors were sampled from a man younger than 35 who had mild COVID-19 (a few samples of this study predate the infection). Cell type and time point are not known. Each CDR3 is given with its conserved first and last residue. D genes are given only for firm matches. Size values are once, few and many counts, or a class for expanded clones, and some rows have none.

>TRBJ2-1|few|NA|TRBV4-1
TGCGCCAGCAGCCAAGAGGCAGGGTGGAGTGAGCAGTTCTTC
CASSQEAGWSEQFF
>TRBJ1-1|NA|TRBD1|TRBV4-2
TGTGCCAGCAGCCAACACCCGGGACAGATGAACACTGAAGCTTTCTTT
CASSQHPGQMNTEAFF
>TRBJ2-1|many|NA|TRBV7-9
TGTGCCAGCAGCAGGGGCCCCCAGGGACGTCGGAATGAGCAGTTCTTC
CASSRGPQGRRNEQFF
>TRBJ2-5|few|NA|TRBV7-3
TGTGCCAGCAGCTTAACGATGGGGGAGACCCAGTACTTC
CASSLTMGETQYF
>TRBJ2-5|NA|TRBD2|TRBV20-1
TGCAGTGCTCTGCGGGGGGGCCCTGAAGAGACCCAGTACTTC
CSALRGGPEETQYF
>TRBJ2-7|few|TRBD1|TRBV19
TGTGCCAGTAGACAAAACAGGGGCACGGGGCCCTACGAGCAGTACTTC
CASRQNRGTGPYEQYF
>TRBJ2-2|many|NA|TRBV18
TGTGCCAGCTCAGACACCGGGGAGCTGTTTTTT
CASSDTGELFF
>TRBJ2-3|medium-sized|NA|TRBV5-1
TGCGCCAGCAGCTTCGGGACTCTTAAGGCAGATACGCAGTATTTT
CASSFGTLKADTQYF
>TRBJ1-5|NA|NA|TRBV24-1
TGTGCCACCAGTGCTGCAGGGCCCAATCAGCCCCAGCATTTT
CATSAAGPNQPQHF
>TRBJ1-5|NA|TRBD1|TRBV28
TGTGCCATCACGACAGGGGGACATCAGCCCCAGCATTTT
CAITTGGHQPQHF
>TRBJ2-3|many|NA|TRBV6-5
TGTGCCAGCAGTAATCCACGGTGGAGTACGCAGTATTTT
CASSNPRWSTQYF
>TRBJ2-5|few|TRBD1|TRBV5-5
TGTGCCACCACTGACAGGGCCCAAGAGACCCAGTACTTC
CATTDRAQETQYF
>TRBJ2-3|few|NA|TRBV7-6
TGTGCCAGCAGCTTAGCGAAGGATACGCAGTATTTT
CASSLAKDTQYF
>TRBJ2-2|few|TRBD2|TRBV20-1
TGCAGTGCTAGGACTAGCTACCCCGGGGAGCTGTTTTTT
CSARTSYPGELFF
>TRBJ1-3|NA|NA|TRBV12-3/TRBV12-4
TGTGCCAGCAGCCCACCGGGACACGGTTCTTGGCTCACCATATATTTT
CASSPPGHGSWLTIYF
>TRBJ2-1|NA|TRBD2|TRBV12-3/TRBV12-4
TGTGCCAGCAGTTTCCCCAGCGGGGGGCCCGCCGAGCAGTTCTTC
CASSFPSGGPAEQFF
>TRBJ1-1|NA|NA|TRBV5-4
TGTGCCAGCAGCTTGTATCAGGGCGACACTGAAGCTTTCTTT
CASSLYQGDTEAFF
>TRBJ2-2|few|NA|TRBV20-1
TGCAGTGCTAAAATCTCGACTGGCACCGGGGAGCTGTTTTTT
CSAKISTGTGELFF
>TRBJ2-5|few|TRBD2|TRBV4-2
TGTGCCAGCAGCCAGCCGGGAGGTAGGGAGGTAGAGACCCAGTACTTC
CASSQPGGREVETQYF
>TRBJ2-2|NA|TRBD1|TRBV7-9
TGTGCCAGCAGCTTAGTTCACAGGGGTAGCACCGGGGAGCTGTTTTTT
CASSLVHRGSTGELFF
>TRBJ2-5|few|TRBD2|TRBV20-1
TGCAGTGCTAGAGACCCTAGCGGGGGCGAGACCCAGTACTTC
CSARDPSGGETQYF
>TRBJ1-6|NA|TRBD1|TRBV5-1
TGCGCCAGCAGCTTGGGTCGACAGGGAGTTCGTAATTCACCCCTCCACTTT
CASSLGRQGVRNSPLHF
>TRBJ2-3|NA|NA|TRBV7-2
TGTGCCAGCAGCCCCACTCGGAGTAGCAGCACAGATACGCAGTATTTT
CASSPTRSSSTDTQYF
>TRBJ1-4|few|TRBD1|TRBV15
TGTGCCACCAGACCTTTACAGGGGCATGAAAAACTGTTTTTT
CATRPLQGHEKLFF
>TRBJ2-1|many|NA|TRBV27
TGTGCCAGCAGTTTATTGGGGCAGGGTGAGTTCTTC
CASSLLGQGEFF
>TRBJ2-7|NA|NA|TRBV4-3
TGCGCCAGCAGCCGGGCCCGCTCCTACGAGCAGTACTTC
CASSRARSYEQYF
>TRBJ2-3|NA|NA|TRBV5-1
TGCGCCAGCTTTGAGGGACCTAGCACAGATACGCAGTATTTT
CASFEGPSTDTQYF
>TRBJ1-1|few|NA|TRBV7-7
TGTGCTAGCAGTCCAGGGCACGGGAACACTGAAGCTTTCTTT
CASSPGHGNTEAFF
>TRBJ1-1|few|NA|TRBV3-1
NA
CASSPLRAGGEAFF
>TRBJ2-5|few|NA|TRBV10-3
TGTGCCATCAGTGAGAGTTTAGGGATACAGCAAGAGACCCAGTACTTC
CAISESLGIQQETQYF
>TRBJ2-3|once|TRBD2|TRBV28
TGTGCCAGCCTCCGGCCTAGCGGGACCTACACAGATACGCAGTATTTT
CASLRPSGTYTDTQYF
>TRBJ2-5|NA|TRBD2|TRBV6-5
TGTGCCAGCGGAGAGCGAGCGGGGGGGCTGGTGACCCAGTACTTC
CASGERAGGLVTQYF
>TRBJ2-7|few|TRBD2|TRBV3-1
TGTGCCAGCAGCCAAGGCTCGCGGGGGGTCTACGAGCAGTACTTC
CASSQGSRGVYEQYF
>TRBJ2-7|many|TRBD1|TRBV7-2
TGTGCCAGCAGCGAGAGCTGGGACAGTTCCTACGAGCAGTACTTC
CASSESWDSSYEQYF
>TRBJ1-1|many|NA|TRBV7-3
TGTGCCAGCAGTCCGGGGTGGGGAGTTGAAGCTTTCTTT
CASSPGWGVEAFF
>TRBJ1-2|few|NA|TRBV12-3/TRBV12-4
TGTGCCAGCAGCCGAGCAGGGACTACATATGGCTACACCTTC
CASSRAGTTYGYTF
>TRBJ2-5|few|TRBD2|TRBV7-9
TGTGCCAGCAGCTTCACCGGGACTAGAGAGACCCAGTACTTC
CASSFTGTRETQYF
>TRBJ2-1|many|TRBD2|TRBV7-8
TGTGCCAGCAGCTTAGCGCTTATAGCGGGGTTCTCCTACAATGAGCAGTTCTTC
CASSLALIAGFSYNEQFF
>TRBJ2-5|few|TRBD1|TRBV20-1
TGCAGTGCCGTAGACAGGGGGCGCTTAGAGACCCAGTACTTC
CSAVDRGRLETQYF